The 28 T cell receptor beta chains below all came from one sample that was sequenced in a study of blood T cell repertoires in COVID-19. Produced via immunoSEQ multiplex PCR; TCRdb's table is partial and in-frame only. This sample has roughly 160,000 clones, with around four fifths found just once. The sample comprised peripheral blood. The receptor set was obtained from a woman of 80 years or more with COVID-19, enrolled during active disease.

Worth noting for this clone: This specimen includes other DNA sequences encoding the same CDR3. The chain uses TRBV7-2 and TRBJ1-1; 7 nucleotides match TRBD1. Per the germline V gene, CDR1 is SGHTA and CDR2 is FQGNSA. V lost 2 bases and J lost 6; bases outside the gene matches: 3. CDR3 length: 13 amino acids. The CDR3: CASSLRQGAEAFF. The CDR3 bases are TGTGCCAGCAGCTTACGGCAGGGGGCTGAAGCTTTCTTT. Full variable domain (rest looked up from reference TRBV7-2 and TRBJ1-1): GAGVSQSPSNKVTEKGKDVELRCDPISGHTALYWYRQSLGQGLEFLIYFQGNSAPDKSGLPSDRFSAERTGGSVSTLTIQRTQQEDSAVYLCASSLRQGAEAFFGQGTRLTVV.

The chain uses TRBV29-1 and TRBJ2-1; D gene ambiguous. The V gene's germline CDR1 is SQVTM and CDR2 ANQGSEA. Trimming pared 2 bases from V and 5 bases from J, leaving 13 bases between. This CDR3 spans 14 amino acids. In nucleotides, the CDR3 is TGCAGCGTTGAAACTATTCTTTTCCACAATGAGCAGTTCTTC. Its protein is CSVETILFHNEQFF.

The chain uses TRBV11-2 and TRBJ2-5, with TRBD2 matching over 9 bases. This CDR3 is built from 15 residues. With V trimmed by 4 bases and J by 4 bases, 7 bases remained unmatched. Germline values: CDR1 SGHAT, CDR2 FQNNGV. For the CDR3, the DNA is TGTGCCAGCAGCTCCCAGCGGGGGGCCGGAGAGACCCAGTACTTC. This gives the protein CASSSQRGAGETQYF. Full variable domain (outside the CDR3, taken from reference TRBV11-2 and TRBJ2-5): EAGVAQSPRYKIIEKRQSVAFWCNPISGHATLYWYQQILGQGPKLLIQFQNNGVVDDSQLPKDRFSAERLKGVDSTLKIQPAKLEDSAVYLCASSSQRGAGETQYFGPGTRLLVL.

The CDR3 protein is CASSQGLATDTQYF. The CDR3 bases are TGCGCCAGCAGCCAAGGACTAGCTACAGATACGCAGTATTTT. V usage is TRBV4-3 and J usage is TRBJ2-3; the match to TRBD2 covers 7 bases. CDR3 length equals 14 residues. Unmatched junction bases numbered 1, after V lost 1 base and J lost 3 bases. Germline V gene sequence: CDR1 LGHNA, CDR2 YSLEER.

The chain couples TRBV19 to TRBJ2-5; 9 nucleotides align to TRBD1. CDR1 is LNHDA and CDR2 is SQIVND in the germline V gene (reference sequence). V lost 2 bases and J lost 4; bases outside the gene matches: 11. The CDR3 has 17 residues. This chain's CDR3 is CASSIIGGTGRGETQYF. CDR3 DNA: TGTGCCAGTAGTATAATAGGTGGGACAGGGCGGGGAGAGACCCAGTACTTC. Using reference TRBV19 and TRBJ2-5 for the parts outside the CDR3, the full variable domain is DGGITQSPKYLFRKEGQNVTLSCEQNLNHDAMYWYRQDPGQGLRLIYYSQIVNDFQKGDIAEGYSVSREKKESFPLTVTSAQKNPTAFYLCASSIIGGTGRGETQYFGPGTRLLVL.

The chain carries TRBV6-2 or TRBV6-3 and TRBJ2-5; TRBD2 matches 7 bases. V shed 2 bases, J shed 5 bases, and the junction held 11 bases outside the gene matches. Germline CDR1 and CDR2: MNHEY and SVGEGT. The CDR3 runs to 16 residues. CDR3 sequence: CASSYPGAGVRETQYF. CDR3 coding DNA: TGTGCCAGCAGTTACCCCGGGGCGGGAGTAAGGGAGACCCAGTACTTC.

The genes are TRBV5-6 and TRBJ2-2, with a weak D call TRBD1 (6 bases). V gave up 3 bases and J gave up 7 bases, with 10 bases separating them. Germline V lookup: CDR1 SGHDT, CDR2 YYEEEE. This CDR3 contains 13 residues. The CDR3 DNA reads TGTGCCAGCAGCTCCACAGGGAACGGGGAGCTGTTTTTT. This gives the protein CASSSTGNGELFF.

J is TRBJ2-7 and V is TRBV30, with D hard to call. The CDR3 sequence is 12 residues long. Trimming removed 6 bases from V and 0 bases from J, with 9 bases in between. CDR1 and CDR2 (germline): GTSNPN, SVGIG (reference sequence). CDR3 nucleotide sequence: TGTGCCTGCCTAGGCTTCTCCTACGAGCAGTACTTC. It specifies CACLGFSYEQYF.

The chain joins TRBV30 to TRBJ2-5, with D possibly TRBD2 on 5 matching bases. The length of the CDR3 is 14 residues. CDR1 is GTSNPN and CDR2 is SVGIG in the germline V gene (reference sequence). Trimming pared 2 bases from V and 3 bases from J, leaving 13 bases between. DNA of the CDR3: TGTGCCTGGAGTCCCGGACTCGGGGAAGAGACCCAGTACTTC. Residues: CAWSPGLGEETQYF. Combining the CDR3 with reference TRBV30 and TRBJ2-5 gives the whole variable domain SQTIHQWPATLVQPVGSPLSLECTVEGTSNPNLYWYRQAAGRGLQLLFYSVGIGQISSEVPQNLSASRPQDRQFILSSKKLLLSDSGFYLCAWSPGLGEETQYFGPGTRLLVL.

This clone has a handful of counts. The CDR3 loop reads CASSPLGLAGGLAKNIQYF. Here the CDR3 DNA reads TGTGCCAGCTCACCCCTTGGACTAGCGGGAGGGTTAGCCAAAAACATTCAGTACTTC. The chain has TRBV18 and TRBJ2-4, with 15 bases matching TRBD2. V gave up 3 bases and J gave up 0 bases; unmatched junction bases: 6. This CDR3 has 19 residues. Looked up from germline, CDR1 is KGHSH and CDR2 is LQKENI.

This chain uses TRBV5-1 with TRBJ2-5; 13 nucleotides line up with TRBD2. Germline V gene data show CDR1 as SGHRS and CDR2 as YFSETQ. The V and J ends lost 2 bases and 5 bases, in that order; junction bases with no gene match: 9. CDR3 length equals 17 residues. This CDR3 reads CASSLGLAGDGKETQYF. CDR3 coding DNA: TGCGCCAGCAGCTTAGGACTAGCGGGAGACGGGAAGGAGACCCAGTACTTC.

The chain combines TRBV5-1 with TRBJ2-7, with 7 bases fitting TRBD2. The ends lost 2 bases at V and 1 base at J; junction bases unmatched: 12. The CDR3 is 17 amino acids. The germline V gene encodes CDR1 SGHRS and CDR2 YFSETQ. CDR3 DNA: TGCGCCAGCAGCTTACGACTAGCCAGCGGGGCATCCTACGAGCAGTACTTC. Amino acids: CASSLRLASGASYEQYF.

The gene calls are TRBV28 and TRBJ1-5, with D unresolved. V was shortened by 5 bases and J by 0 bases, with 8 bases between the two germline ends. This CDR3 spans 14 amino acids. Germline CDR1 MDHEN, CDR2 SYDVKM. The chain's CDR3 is CASSTAGSNQPQHF. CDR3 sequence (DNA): TGTGCCAGCAGTACCGCCGGTAGCAATCAGCCCCAGCATTTT.

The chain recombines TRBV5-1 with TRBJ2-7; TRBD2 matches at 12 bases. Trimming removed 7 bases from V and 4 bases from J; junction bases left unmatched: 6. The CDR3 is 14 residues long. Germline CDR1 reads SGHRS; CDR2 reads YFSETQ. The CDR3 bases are TGCGCCAGCTGCGAGACTAGCGGGAGTTACGAGCAGTACTTC. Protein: CASCETSGSYEQYF.

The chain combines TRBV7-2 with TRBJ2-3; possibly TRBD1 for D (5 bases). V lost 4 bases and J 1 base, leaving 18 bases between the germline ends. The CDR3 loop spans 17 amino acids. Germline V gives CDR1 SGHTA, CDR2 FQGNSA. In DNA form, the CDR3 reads TGTGCCAGCAGCTCCAGTCGGTCCGGCAGGGGCACAGATACGCAGTATTTT. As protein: CASSSSRSGRGTDTQYF.

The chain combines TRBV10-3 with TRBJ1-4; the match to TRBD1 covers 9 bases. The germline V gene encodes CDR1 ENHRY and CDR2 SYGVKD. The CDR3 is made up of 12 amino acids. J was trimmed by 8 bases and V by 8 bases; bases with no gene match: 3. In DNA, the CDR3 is TGTGCCATCGGGACAGGGAAGGAAAAACTGTTTTTT. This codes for CAIGTGKEKLFF.

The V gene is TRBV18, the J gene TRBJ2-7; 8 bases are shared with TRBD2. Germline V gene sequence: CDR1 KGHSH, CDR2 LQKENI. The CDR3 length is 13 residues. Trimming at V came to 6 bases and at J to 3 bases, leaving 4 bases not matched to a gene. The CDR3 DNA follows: TGTGCCAGCTCCCGGGGGGGCGGCTACGAGCAGTACTTC. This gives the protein CASSRGGGYEQYF. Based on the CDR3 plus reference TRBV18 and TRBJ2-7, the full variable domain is NAGVMQNPRHLVRRRGQEARLRCSPMKGHSHVYWYRQLPEEGLKFMVYLQKENIIDESGMPKERFSAEFPKEGPSILRIQQVVRGDSAAYFCASSRGGGYEQYFGPGTRLTVT.

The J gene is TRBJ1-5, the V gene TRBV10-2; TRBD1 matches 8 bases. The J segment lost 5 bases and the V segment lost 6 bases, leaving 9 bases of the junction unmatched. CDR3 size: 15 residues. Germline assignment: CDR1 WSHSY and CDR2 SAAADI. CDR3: CASRVTGDEDQPQHF. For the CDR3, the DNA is TGCGCCAGCAGGGTGACAGGGGATGAAGATCAGCCCCAGCATTTT.

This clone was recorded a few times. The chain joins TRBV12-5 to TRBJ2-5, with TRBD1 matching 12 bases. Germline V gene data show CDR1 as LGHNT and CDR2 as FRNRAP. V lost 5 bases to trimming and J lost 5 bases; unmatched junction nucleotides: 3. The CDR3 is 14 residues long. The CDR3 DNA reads TGTGCTAGTGGTCCCGGGACAGGGGGCGAGACCCAGTACTTC. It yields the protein CASGPGTGGETQYF.

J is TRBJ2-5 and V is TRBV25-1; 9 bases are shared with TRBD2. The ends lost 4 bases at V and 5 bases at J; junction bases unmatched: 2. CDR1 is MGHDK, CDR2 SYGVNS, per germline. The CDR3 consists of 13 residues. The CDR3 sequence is CASSASGRETQYF. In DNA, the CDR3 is TGTGCCAGCAGTGCCAGCGGGAGGGAGACCCAGTACTTC.

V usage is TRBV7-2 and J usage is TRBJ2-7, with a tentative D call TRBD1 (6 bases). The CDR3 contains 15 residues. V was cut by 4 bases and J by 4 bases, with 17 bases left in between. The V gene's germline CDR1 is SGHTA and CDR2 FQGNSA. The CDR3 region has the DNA TGTGCCAGCAGCTCCCGGCAGGGGCTGGCTTACGAGCAGTACTTC. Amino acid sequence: CASSSRQGLAYEQYF.

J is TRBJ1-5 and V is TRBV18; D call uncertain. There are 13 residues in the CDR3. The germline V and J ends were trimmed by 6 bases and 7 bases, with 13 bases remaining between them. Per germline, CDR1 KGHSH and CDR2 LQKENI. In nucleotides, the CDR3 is TGTGCCAGCTCCCCCGGTGATCTCCAGCCCCAGCATTTT. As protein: CASSPGDLQPQHF.

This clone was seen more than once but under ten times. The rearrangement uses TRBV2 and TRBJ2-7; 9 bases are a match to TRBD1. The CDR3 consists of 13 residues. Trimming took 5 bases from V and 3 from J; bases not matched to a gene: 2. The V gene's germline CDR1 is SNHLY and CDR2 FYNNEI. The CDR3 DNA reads TGTGCCAGCAGTTGGACAGGGGACTACGAGCAGTACTTC. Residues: CASSWTGDYEQYF.

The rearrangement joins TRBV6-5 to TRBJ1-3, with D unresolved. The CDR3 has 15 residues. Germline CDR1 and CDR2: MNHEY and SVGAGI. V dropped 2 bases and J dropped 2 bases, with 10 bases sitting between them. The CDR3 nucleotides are TGTGCCAGCAGTTACGGGCAGTCGGCTGGAAACACCATATATTTT. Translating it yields CASSYGQSAGNTIYF.

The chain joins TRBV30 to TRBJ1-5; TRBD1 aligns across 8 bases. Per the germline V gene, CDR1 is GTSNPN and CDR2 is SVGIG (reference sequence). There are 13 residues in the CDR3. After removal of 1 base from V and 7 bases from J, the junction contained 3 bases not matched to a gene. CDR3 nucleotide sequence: TGTGCCTGGAGTGCAGGGACAGGACAGCCCCAGCATTTT. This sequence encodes CAWSAGTGQPQHF.

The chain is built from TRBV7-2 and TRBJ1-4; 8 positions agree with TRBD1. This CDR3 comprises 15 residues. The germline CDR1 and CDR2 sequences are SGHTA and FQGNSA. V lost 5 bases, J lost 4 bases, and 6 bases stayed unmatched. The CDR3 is CASSPTTGVNEKLFF. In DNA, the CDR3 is TGTGCCAGCAGCCCGACGACAGGGGTTAATGAAAAACTGTTTTTT.

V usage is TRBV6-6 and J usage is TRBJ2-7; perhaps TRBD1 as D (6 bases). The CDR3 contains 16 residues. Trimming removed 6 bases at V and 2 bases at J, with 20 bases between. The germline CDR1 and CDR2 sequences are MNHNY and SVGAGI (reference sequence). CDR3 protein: CASSKQQGSATYEQYF. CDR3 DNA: TGTGCCAGCAGCAAACAACAGGGTTCCGCTACCTACGAGCAGTACTTC.

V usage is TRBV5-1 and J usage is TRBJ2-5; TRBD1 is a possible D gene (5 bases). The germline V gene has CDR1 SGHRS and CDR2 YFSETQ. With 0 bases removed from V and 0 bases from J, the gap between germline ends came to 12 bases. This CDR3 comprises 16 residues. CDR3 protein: CASSLVGRVYQETQYF. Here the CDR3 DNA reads TGCGCCAGCAGCTTGGTAGGCAGGGTGTACCAAGAGACCCAGTACTTC.